These 13 T cell receptor beta chains were all obtained from the same sample, sequenced in a study of blood T cell repertoires in COVID-19. Some clones are missing from TCRdb's copy, which holds only in-frame ones; the method was immunoSEQ multiplex PCR. The sample carries 300,000 to 400,000 clones, approximately 87% recorded once. Material for sequencing was PBMCs or T cells enriched from blood (not recorded which). These receptors were obtained from a young woman with acute COVID-19.

The chain carries TRBV3-1 (or the pseudogene TRBV3-2) and TRBJ1-6, with D tentatively TRBD1 (5 bases). Germline CDR1 reads LGHDT; CDR2 reads YNNKEL (reference sequence). Trimming pared 1 base from V and 8 bases from J, leaving 12 bases between. The CDR3 sequence is 15 residues long. The DNA of the CDR3 is TGTGCCAGCAGCCAAGGGGGGGGGAAATATTCACCCCTCCACTTT. It is translated as CASSQGGGKYSPLHF.

The chain combines TRBV28 with TRBJ1-1; weak D call: TRBD1 (5 bases). Trimming removed 5 bases from V and 5 bases from J, with 15 bases in between. Germline-derived CDR1 and CDR2 are MDHEN and SYDVKM. CDR3 length: 14 amino acids. The CDR3 nucleotides are TGTGCCAGCAGTCCGGGGGGGGTACGGACTGAAGCTTTCTTT. It translates to CASSPGGVRTEAFF.

This chain connects TRBV9 to TRBJ1-2, with no clear D. Trimming removed 3 bases at V and 3 bases at J, with 12 bases between. Germline V lookup: CDR1 SGDLS, CDR2 YYNGEE. There are 14 residues in the CDR3. CDR3 sequence reads: CASSESGVDYGYTF. DNA for the CDR3: TGTGCCAGCAGCGAATCGGGTGTTGACTATGGCTACACCTTC.

V is TRBV2 and J is TRBJ1-5; D is ambiguous. Germline V gene lookup returns CDR1 SNHLY and CDR2 FYNNEI. Trimming removed 0 bases at V and 7 bases at J, with 10 bases between. This CDR3 has 14 residues. In DNA, the CDR3 is TGTGCCAGCAGTGAAGCACGCGGCGGGCAGCCCCAGCATTTT. Translation: CASSEARGGQPQHF.

The chain recombines TRBV7-6 with TRBJ2-7; D is unresolved. With 5 bases removed from V and 6 bases from J, the gap between germline ends came to 14 bases. The CDR3 sequence is 13 residues long. CDR1 and CDR2 (germline): SGHVS, FNYEAQ. The CDR3 region has the DNA TGTGCCAGCAGCCTTTTAGTAATCTCCGAGCAGTACTTC. Translating it yields CASSLLVISEQYF.

This chain uses TRBV7-9 with TRBJ2-7, with unresolved D. The germline V gene has CDR1 SEHNR and CDR2 FQNEAQ (reference sequence). V shed 8 bases and J shed 4 bases, with 9 bases lying between them. This CDR3 has 11 residues. Written as DNA, the CDR3 is TGTGCCAGCGGTACAAGTTACGAGCAGTACTTC. The encoded protein is CASGTSYEQYF.

This chain joins TRBV20-1 and TRBJ2-3, with D tentatively TRBD1 (6 bases). Germline V gene data show CDR1 as DFQATT and CDR2 as SNEGSKA (reference sequence). V was clipped by 3 bases and J by 5 bases, with 9 bases between them. CDR3 size: 12 residues. The CDR3 reads CSASFRGDTQYF. For the CDR3, the DNA is TGCAGTGCTAGTTTCAGGGGAGATACGCAGTATTTT.

This clone was picked up a small number of times. The chain is built from TRBV5-8 and TRBJ1-6; D is unresolved. V was cut by 7 bases and J by 7 bases, with 18 bases left in between. Per germline, CDR1 SGHTS and CDR2 YDEGEE. CDR3 length: 15 residues. This CDR3 is CASGDYREGNSPLHF. In DNA, the CDR3 is TGTGCCAGCGGTGACTACCGGGAAGGCAATTCACCCCTCCACTTT. Full variable domain (missing parts from reference TRBV5-8 and TRBJ1-6): EAGVTQSPTHLIKTRGQQATLRCSPISGHTSVYWYQQALGLGLQFLLWYDEGEERNRGNFPPRFSGRQFPNYSSELNVNALELEDSALYLCASGDYREGNSPLHFGNGTRLTVT.

This rearrangement joins TRBV5-5 to TRBJ2-2; 7 bases align to TRBD2. V gave up 3 bases and J gave up 4 bases; unmatched junction bases: 6. The CDR3 runs to 15 residues. The germline CDR1 and CDR2 sequences are SGHKS and YYEKEE (reference sequence). CDR3 coding DNA: TGTGCCAGCAGCTCCCGGGGGGTAGGCACCGGGGAGCTGTTTTTT. It translates to CASSSRGVGTGELFF.

This clone occurred once. The genes are TRBV29-1 and TRBJ1-6, with 8 bases matching TRBD1. This CDR3 is 15 amino acids long. Germline V gene lookup returns CDR1 SQVTM and CDR2 ANQGSEA. Unmatched junction bases numbered 5, after V lost 0 bases and J lost 7 bases. The CDR3 nucleotides read TGCAGCGTTGAAGACCTACAGGGGGAAAATTCACCCCTCCACTTT. It encodes CSVEDLQGENSPLHF. The entire variable domain, with the rest obtained from reference TRBV29-1 and TRBJ1-6, is as follows: SAVISQKPSRDICQRGTSLTIQCQVDSQVTMMFWYRQQPGQSLTLIATANQGSEATYESGFVIDKFPISRPNLTFSTLTVSNMSPEDSSIYLCSVEDLQGENSPLHFGNGTRLTVT.

In its sample, this clone was seen once. The chain couples TRBV11-2 to TRBJ1-2; 8 bases fit TRBD1. V lost 2 bases, J lost 3 bases, and 14 bases stayed unmatched. The germline gives CDR1 SGHAT, CDR2 FQNNGV. This CDR3 is 18 amino acids long. CDR3 DNA: TGTGCCAGCAGCTTAAGTGCAGGGGGCAGGCATAGTGACTATGGCTACACCTTC. This sequence encodes CASSLSAGGRHSDYGYTF.

This rearrangement joins TRBV12-3 or TRBV12-4 to TRBJ1-2; 7 positions match TRBD1. The CDR3 is 13 amino acids. V gave up 7 bases and J gave up 5 bases; unmatched junction bases: 7. The CDR3 DNA reads as TGTGCCAGCACCTCAGACAGGGAATATGGCTACACCTTC. As protein: CASTSDREYGYTF.

The chain is built from TRBV23-1 and TRBJ2-4; perhaps TRBD2 as D (5 bases). TRBV23-1 is noted as an ORF with a role that remains uncertain. The CDR3 has 13 amino acids. The V and J ends lost 6 bases and 0 bases respectively, with 6 bases between them. CDR3 in DNA: TGCGCCAGCAGGGGGAGAGCCAAAAACATTCAGTACTTC. Encoded protein: CASRGRAKNIQYF.